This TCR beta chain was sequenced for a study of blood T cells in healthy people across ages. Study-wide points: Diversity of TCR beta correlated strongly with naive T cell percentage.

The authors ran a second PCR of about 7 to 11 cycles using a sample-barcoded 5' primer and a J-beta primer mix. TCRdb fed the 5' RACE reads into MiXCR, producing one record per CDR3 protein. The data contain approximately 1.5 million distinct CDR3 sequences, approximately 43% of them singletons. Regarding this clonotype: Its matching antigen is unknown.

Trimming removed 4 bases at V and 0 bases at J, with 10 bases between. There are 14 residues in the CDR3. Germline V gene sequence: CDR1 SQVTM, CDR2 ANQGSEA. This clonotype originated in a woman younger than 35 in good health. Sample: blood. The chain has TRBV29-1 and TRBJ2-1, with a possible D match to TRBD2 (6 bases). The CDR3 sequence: CSVVEEGSYNEQFF. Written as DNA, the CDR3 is TGCAGCGTTGTGGAGGAGGGCTCCTACAATGAGCAGTTCTTC.